The sequence of this T cell receptor beta chain was determined in a study of blood T cell repertoires in COVID-19. Trimming removed 5 bases at V and 3 bases at J, with 14 bases between. Germline CDR1 SGHAT, CDR2 FQDESV (reference sequence). This CDR3 region has 14 residues. In its sample, this clone was seen a few times. The method was immunoSEQ multiplex PCR; TCRdb's version includes in-frame clones alone and lacks a portion of them. The sample has tens of thousands of clones, around 84% seen once. The specimen sequenced was peripheral blood. The genes are TRBV11-1 and TRBJ2-7; a weak D match, TRBD2 (5 bases). The TCR sequence derives from a man older than 75 with acute or convalescent COVID-19. DNA for the CDR3: TGTGCCAGCAGCATCCGGGGTAACTTCTACGAGCAGTACTTC. Amino acids: CASSIRGNFYEQYF.